Presented here are 11 T cell receptor beta chains from one specimen sequenced in a study of T cell changes during pregnancy in multiple sclerosis. TCRdb's copy holds only in-frame clones and misses some; the assay was immunoSEQ multiplex PCR. The sample lists about 110,000 clones; 80% to 95% were seen once. The input for sequencing was peripheral blood, taken after pregnancy. Receptors were obtained from a female donor with multiple sclerosis, enrolled in a pregnancy study.

The J gene is TRBJ2-1, the V gene TRBV5-4, with 12 bases fitting TRBD2. Germline CDR1 SGHNT, CDR2 YYREEE (reference sequence). The CDR3 length is 15 residues. V shed 1 base and J 9 bases; nucleotides not matched to a gene: 5. CDR3 sequence (DNA): TGTGCCAGCAGCTTGTTTCCTAGCGGGGGGGGTGAGCAGTTCTTC. Encoded protein: CASSLFPSGGGEQFF.

The chain links TRBV4-1 to TRBJ2-2, with 11 nucleotides matching TRBD2. The germline V gene has CDR1 MGHRA and CDR2 YSYEKL. There are 20 residues in the CDR3. The J segment lost 4 bases and the V segment lost 0 bases, leaving 13 bases of the junction unmatched. CDR3 protein: CASSQDAMELAGGSTGELFF. The CDR3 DNA is TGCGCCAGCAGCCAAGACGCAATGGAGCTAGCGGGGGGATCCACCGGGGAGCTGTTTTTT.

The V and J genes are TRBV19 and TRBJ1-1; 9 bases match TRBD1. The CDR3 length is 13 residues. Germline V gene sequence: CDR1 LNHDA, CDR2 SQIVND (reference sequence). Trimming cost V 4 bases and J 6 bases; bases outside gene matches: 3. The CDR3 DNA sequence: TGTGCCAGTAGTACGACAGGGGGAGCTGAAGCTTTCTTT. Translated: CASSTTGGAEAFF. Full variable domain (missing parts from reference TRBV19 and TRBJ1-1): DGGITQSPKYLFRKEGQNVTLSCEQNLNHDAMYWYRQDPGQGLRLIYYSQIVNDFQKGDIAEGYSVSREKKESFPLTVTSAQKNPTAFYLCASSTTGGAEAFFGQGTRLTVV.

V and J are TRBV19 and TRBJ2-1; D ambiguous. With 9 bases removed from V and 2 bases from J, the gap between germline ends came to 11 bases. The CDR3 sequence is 13 residues long. Germline CDR1 is LNHDA and CDR2 is SQIVND (reference sequence). The CDR3 spells CASKQSTYNEQFF. The CDR3 region has the DNA TGTGCCAGCAAACAGTCCACCTACAATGAGCAGTTCTTC.

The chain has TRBV2 and TRBJ2-3; possible D gene TRBD2, 6 bases. The CDR3 has 15 amino acids. Per germline, CDR1 SNHLY and CDR2 FYNNEI. Trimming shortened V by 6 bases and J by 2 bases, and 15 bases separated the two germline ends. CDR3 protein: CASSPPGLNTDTQYF. In DNA, the CDR3 is TGTGCCAGCAGCCCCCCGGGACTGAACACAGATACGCAGTATTTT.

The chain uses TRBV5-1 and TRBJ1-3, with a tentative D call TRBD1 (6 bases). V was clipped by 5 bases and J by 5 bases, with 17 bases between them. Germline V gene data show CDR1 as SGHRS and CDR2 as YFSETQ. CDR3 size: 15 residues. The chain's CDR3 is CASRSDGQGRNTIYF. CDR3 in DNA: TGCGCCAGCAGATCGGACGGCCAGGGGAGAAACACCATATATTTT.

This clone was seen only a few times. The gene calls are TRBV5-1 and TRBJ2-3; TRBD2 matches 7 bases. The CDR3 loop spans 13 amino acids. The germline CDR1 and CDR2 sequences are SGHRS and YFSETQ. V lost 2 bases to trimming and J lost 3 bases; unmatched junction nucleotides: 0. CDR3 DNA: TGCGCCAGCAGCTTCGGGAGGACAGATACGCAGTATTTT. It specifies CASSFGRTDTQYF.

This chain connects TRBV19 to TRBJ2-3, with 8 bases that match TRBD2. Trimming at V came to 4 bases and at J to 6 bases, leaving 6 bases not matched to a gene. The CDR3 spans 14 residues. From germline, CDR1 is LNHDA and CDR2 SQIVND (reference sequence). CDR3 coding DNA: TGTGCCAGTAGTACTCGGGGGGGCCGGGATACGCAGTATTTT. It is translated as CASSTRGGRDTQYF.

V is TRBV27 and J is TRBJ2-3, with 10 bases identical to TRBD2. The germline CDR1 and CDR2 sequences are MNHEY and SMNVEV (reference sequence). V was clipped by 6 bases and J by 0 bases; unmatched bases: 6. The CDR3 has 16 residues. In DNA, the CDR3 is TGTGCCAGCAGGACCCGACTAGCGGGTAGCACAGATACGCAGTATTTT. Protein: CASRTRLAGSTDTQYF.

The genes are TRBV7-9 and TRBJ1-1; 7 bases agree with TRBD1. Unmatched junction bases numbered 5, after V lost 3 bases and J lost 7 bases. This CDR3 region has 13 residues. The germline CDR1 and CDR2 sequences are SEHNR and FQNEAQ (reference sequence). The CDR3 is CASSFDRAVEAFF. The CDR3 DNA sequence: TGTGCCAGCAGCTTTGACAGGGCAGTTGAAGCTTTCTTT.

This chain joins TRBV20-1 and TRBJ2-3; possibly TRBD2 for D (5 bases). V shed 6 bases and J shed 5 bases, with 9 bases lying between them. Germline loops: CDR1 DFQATT, CDR2 SNEGSKA (reference sequence). This CDR3 has 11 amino acids. CDR3 amino acids: CSAADLDTQYF. DNA for the CDR3: TGCAGTGCGGCGGACTTAGATACGCAGTATTTT.